This record concerns one TCR beta chain sequence. Germline V gives CDR1 LGHNA, CDR2 YNFKEQ. The J segment lost 3 bases and the V segment lost 1 base, leaving 9 bases of the junction unmatched. The CDR3 loop spans 17 amino acids. Sequencing used immunoSEQ multiplex PCR; TCRdb keeps in-frame clones, though not all of them. There are a few hundred thousand clones in the sample; about 83% occur only once, and nearly 7.5% lies in the top ten. These data originate in a study of Ad26.COV2.S vaccination and SARS-CoV-2 variants. At the level of the study: Each vaccinee took Ad26.COV2.S intramuscularly, once or twice 56 days apart.

Stated treatment: about 20 received Ad26.COV2.S at low or high dose, single or two shots; roughly five received placebo; per-sample allocation not given. Day 63 after the first vaccine or placebo injection was the time point for sampling. The TCR sequence derives from a person between 18 and 65 years old who received the Ad26.COV2.S COVID-19 vaccine or a placebo. The input for sequencing was peripheral blood, taken in a trial of Ad26.COV2.S vaccine versus placebo. The chain joins TRBV4-2 to TRBJ2-3; 8 nucleotides match TRBD2. The CDR3 loop is CASSQVYNGGATDTQYF. For the CDR3, the DNA is TGTGCCAGCAGCCAAGTGTATAACGGGGGGGCTACAGATACGCAGTATTTT.